Following are 28 T cell receptor beta chains from one sample sequenced in a study of memory CD4+ T cells and cytomegalovirus serostatus. Repertoires were generated with immunoSEQ multiplex PCR, while TCRdb's copy carries only in-frame clones and drops some. The sample contains 75,000 to 95,000 clones, around 80% of which appear only once. The sort gate was single viable CD3+CD4+CD8-CD45RO+ cells for memory CD4+ T cells. Sequences were obtained from memory CD4+ T cells from blood. The receptors were sampled from an adult in good health and CMV-seronegative.

The J gene is TRBJ1-2, the V gene TRBV2; 9 nucleotides match TRBD1. The CDR3 extends over 12 amino acids. Germline CDR1 SNHLY, CDR2 FYNNEI. J was trimmed by 5 bases and V by 10 bases; bases with no gene match: 5. CDR3 sequence reads: CATTGTGYGYTF. For the CDR3, the DNA is TGTGCCACCACCGGGACAGGGTATGGCTACACCTTC.

In this sample, this clone turned up a few times. The chain employs TRBV18 and TRBJ2-1; the match to TRBD2 covers 8 bases. V was clipped by 0 bases and J by 3 bases; unmatched bases: 4. Germline V CDR1 and CDR2: KGHSH, LQKENI. This CDR3 comprises 16 residues. In DNA form, the CDR3 reads TGTGCCAGCTCACCACCGGCGGGGGGATTCTACAATGAGCAGTTCTTC. Translation gives CASSPPAGGFYNEQFF.

The chain joins TRBV19 to TRBJ1-1; 8 nucleotides agree with TRBD1. The CDR3 has 14 amino acids. V shed 6 bases and J 1 base; nucleotides not matched to a gene: 4. CDR1 LNHDA and CDR2 SQIVND come from the germline V gene (reference sequence). The CDR3 sequence is CASSPDRGNTEAFF. The CDR3 DNA reads TGTGCCAGTAGCCCCGACAGGGGGAACACTGAAGCTTTCTTT.

The rearrangement joins TRBV6-6 to TRBJ2-1; tentatively, D is TRBD1 (6 bases). The CDR3 runs to 15 residues. V was trimmed by 6 bases and J by 0 bases, leaving 12 bases between them. Germline lookup yields CDR1 MNHNY and CDR2 SVGAGI (reference sequence). CDR3 protein: CASSPTGISYNEQFF. CDR3 DNA sequence: TGTGCCAGCAGCCCCACAGGGATCTCCTACAATGAGCAGTTCTTC.

Only a few counts were recorded for this clone. CDR3 sequence reads: CASKALAGGKNTGELFF. The CDR3 DNA reads as TGTGCCAGCAAGGCCCTAGCGGGGGGGAAGAACACCGGGGAGCTGTTTTTT. The chain is built from TRBV4-2 and TRBJ2-2; 12 bases match TRBD2. The V gene end was trimmed by 7 bases and the J gene end by 1 base; junction bases not matched to a gene: 7. Germline CDR1 LGHNA, CDR2 YNFKEQ. The CDR3 has 17 residues.

V gene TRBV4-2 combines with J gene TRBJ1-6; no clear D gene. The CDR3 is made up of 19 amino acids. With 4 bases removed from V and 7 bases from J, the gap between germline ends came to 26 bases. CDR1 and CDR2 from the germline V gene are LGHNA and YNFKEQ. The CDR3 loop is CASSPGPLQEYATNSPLHF. The CDR3 region has the DNA TGTGCCAGCAGCCCCGGGCCCCTCCAGGAGTACGCAACGAATTCACCCCTCCACTTT.

The chain uses TRBV6-5 and TRBJ2-7; D might be TRBD1 (6 bases). The germline V and J ends were trimmed by 6 bases and 7 bases, with 13 bases remaining between them. The CDR3 contains 12 residues. Germline CDR1 is MNHEY and CDR2 is SVGAGI. CDR3 DNA: TGTGCCAGCAGCGGGTCTACAGGGGAGCAGTACTTC. Protein product: CASSGSTGEQYF.

This rearrangement joins TRBV5-4 to TRBJ1-5; no reliable D call. CDR1 is SGHNT and CDR2 is YYREEE in the germline V gene (reference sequence). The V gene lost 0 bases and the J gene lost 2 bases, with 9 bases spanning the gap. This CDR3 region has 15 residues. CDR3 protein: CASSLDPTGNQPQHF. Here the CDR3 DNA reads TGTGCCAGCAGCTTGGACCCTACCGGCAATCAGCCCCAGCATTTT.

The chain joins TRBV5-1 to TRBJ1-1, with 9 bases lining up with TRBD1. The germline V gene has CDR1 SGHRS and CDR2 YFSETQ. The trim removed 4 bases at V and 4 bases at J, leaving 8 bases unmatched. The CDR3 totals 15 residues. In DNA form, the CDR3 reads TGCGCCAGCAGCGGCGACAGGGGGGTTAGCACTGAAGCTTTCTTT. Residues: CASSGDRGVSTEAFF.

The chain links TRBV18 to TRBJ2-3; 9 bases agree with TRBD1. CDR1 KGHSH and CDR2 LQKENI come from the germline V gene. The CDR3 has 15 residues. V was clipped by 6 bases and J by 2 bases; unmatched bases: 6. Here the CDR3 reads CASSSGTGFTDTQYF. CDR3 DNA sequence: TGTGCCAGCTCGTCCGGGACAGGGTTCACAGATACGCAGTATTTT.

This clone has only one observation. The rearrangement joins TRBV6-1 to TRBJ2-2; possible D gene TRBD1, 5 bases. The germline V gene has CDR1 MNHNS and CDR2 SASEGT. There are 14 residues in the CDR3. Between the trimmed V and J ends, which lost 4 bases and 5 bases, there was a span of 11 bases. DNA for the CDR3: TGTGCCAGCAGTGGCAGGGCGTCGACCGGGGAGCTGTTTTTT. Translation: CASSGRASTGELFF.

This chain links TRBV7-2 with TRBJ2-5, with D maybe TRBD1 (6 bases). CDR3 length: 13 residues. Trimming took 1 base from V and 4 from J, leaving 7 bases between them. In germline, CDR1 is SGHTA, CDR2 FQGNSA. The CDR3 DNA follows: TGTGCCAGCAGCTTAGTAGGGGGAGAGACCCAGTACTTC. This sequence encodes CASSLVGGETQYF.

The chain joins TRBV6-1 to TRBJ1-2; 9 bases agree with TRBD1. The germline V gene has CDR1 MNHNS and CDR2 SASEGT. CDR3 length equals 14 residues. The junction had 2 bases not matched to a gene; V was cut back by 1 base and J by 5 bases. The DNA of the CDR3 is TGTGCCAGCAGTGAAGGTGGGACAGGGTATGGCTACACCTTC. It codes for CASSEGGTGYGYTF.

The table lists this clone with a few counts. The rearrangement uses TRBV7-9 and TRBJ1-1; D ambiguous. Trimming cost V 2 bases and J 7 bases, with 5 bases left between them. CDR3 length: 11 amino acids. The germline V gene has CDR1 SEHNR and CDR2 FQNEAQ (reference sequence). DNA of the CDR3: TGTGCCAGCAGCTTACCGGGTGAAGCTTTCTTT. Translated, it gives CASSLPGEAFF.

The genes are TRBV7-2 and TRBJ1-6; D is unresolved. Germline lookup yields CDR1 SGHTA and CDR2 FQGNSA. The germline V and J ends were trimmed by 3 bases and 8 bases, with 17 bases remaining between them. This CDR3 is 16 amino acids long. DNA for the CDR3: TGTGCCAGCAGCTTTGCCCCGGGATCATCCTATTCACCCCTCCACTTT. Amino acids: CASSFAPGSSYSPLHF.

As for this clone: At one end the junction does not follow the germline gene, possibly because of a read error. The chain combines TRBV7-7 with TRBJ2-1; 13 bases match TRBD2. The CDR3 covers 13 residues. Germline loops: CDR1 SSHAT, CDR2 FNYEAQ (reference sequence). CDR3 coding DNA: TGTGCTAGCAGCTCGACTAGCGGGGGGGAGCAGTTCTTC. Its protein product is CASSSTSGGEQFF.

The chain is built from TRBV18 and TRBJ1-2; 8 positions match TRBD1. The CDR3 runs 13 residues. Germline V gene lookup returns CDR1 KGHSH and CDR2 LQKENI. J lost 6 bases, V lost 3 bases, and 3 bases had no gene match. In nucleotides, the CDR3 is TGTGCCAGCTCACCTCAGGGGGCAGATGGCTACACCTTC. This sequence encodes CASSPQGADGYTF. The full variable domain, completed using reference TRBV18 and TRBJ1-2, is NAGVMQNPRHLVRRRGQEARLRCSPMKGHSHVYWYRQLPEEGLKFMVYLQKENIIDESGMPKERFSAEFPKEGPSILRIQQVVRGDSAAYFCASSPQGADGYTFGSGTRLTVV.

This rearrangement joins TRBV5-6 to TRBJ2-5; D may correspond to TRBD1 or TRBD2 (6 bases each). V lost 2 bases and J lost 4, with 12 bases in between. The germline V gene encodes CDR1 SGHDT and CDR2 YYEEEE. The CDR3 covers 14 residues. The CDR3, as DNA: TGTGCCAGCAGCTTCCCGGGGGCGCGAGAGACCCAGTACTTC. Amino acids: CASSFPGARETQYF.

The rearrangement joins TRBV9 to TRBJ2-7; no clear D gene. This CDR3 is 15 amino acids long. CDR1 and CDR2 (germline): SGDLS, YYNGEE. V was clipped by 4 bases and J by 2 bases, with 16 bases between them. The CDR3 DNA is TGTGCCAGCAGCCCCGGTCTCGGTAGTACCTACGAGCAGTACTTC. Translation: CASSPGLGSTYEQYF.

This clone was counted a single time. V and J are TRBV7-8 and TRBJ2-6, with D perhaps TRBD1 (6 bases). The length of the CDR3 is 18 residues. Between the trimmed V and J ends, which lost 1 base and 1 base, there was a span of 14 bases. Germline V CDR1 and CDR2: SGHVS, FQNEAQ. The CDR3 DNA follows: TGTGCCAGCAGCTTAGGGGGGCTCCAAGGGTCTGGGGCCAACGTCCTGACTTTC. Encoded protein: CASSLGGLQGSGANVLTF.

Comments on this clone: Other DNA sequences within the sample encode an identical CDR3. The chain combines TRBV11-2 with TRBJ2-5, with 8 bases that match TRBD2. The CDR3 length is 15 residues. Germline values: CDR1 SGHAT, CDR2 FQNNGV. Germline trimming cut 1 base from V and 1 base from J; bases unmatched to any gene: 2. This CDR3 reads CASSLVGTSQETQYF. CDR3 DNA sequence: TGTGCCAGCAGCTTAGTTGGGACTAGCCAAGAGACCCAGTACTTC.

V and J are TRBV7-9 and TRBJ2-3; the D is unclear. V was trimmed by 8 bases and J by 0 bases, leaving 9 bases between them. Germline loops: CDR1 SEHNR, CDR2 FQNEAQ (reference sequence). CDR3 length equals 13 residues. CDR3 sequence: CASAFSSTDTQYF. The CDR3 bases are TGTGCCAGCGCCTTCTCTAGCACAGATACGCAGTATTTT.

This chain joins TRBV6-1 and TRBJ1-6; D not resolved. The germline CDR1 and CDR2 sequences are MNHNS and SASEGT. V lost 4 bases and J lost 7, with 14 bases in between. The CDR3 is 15 residues long. The CDR3 nucleotides read TGTGCCAGCAGTGCCCTTCTCTCCCGAAATTCACCCCTCCACTTT. Protein product: CASSALLSRNSPLHF.

For the CDR3, the DNA is TGTGCCAGCAGCCCCGACCTACAGGGAGCAGGTGAAGCTTTCTTT. It translates to CASSPDLQGAGEAFF. This chain joins TRBV5-4 and TRBJ1-1; a possible D gene is TRBD1 (6 bases). There are 15 residues in the CDR3. Between the trimmed V and J ends, which lost 4 bases and 7 bases, there was a span of 20 bases. Germline CDR1 and CDR2: SGHNT and YYREEE (reference sequence). The variable domain in full, with the rest retrieved from reference TRBV5-4 and TRBJ1-1, is ETGVTQSPTHLIKTRGQQVTLRCSSQSGHNTVSWYQQALGQGPQFIFQYYREEENGRGNFPPRFSGLQFPNYSSELNVNALELDDSALYLCASSPDLQGAGEAFFGQGTRLTVV.

The rearrangement links TRBV6-5 to TRBJ1-4; perhaps TRBD1 as D (5 bases). V gave up 5 bases and J gave up 3 bases, with 10 bases separating them. The CDR3 has 14 amino acids. Germline V gene sequence: CDR1 MNHEY, CDR2 SVGAGI. CDR3 sequence: CASSPRQSNEKLFF. CDR3 coding DNA: TGTGCCAGCAGTCCGCGACAGTCTAATGAAAAACTGTTTTTT.

In its sample, this clone was seen once. The chain carries TRBV29-1 and TRBJ1-1; D is uncertain. CDR3 length: 11 amino acids. Germline V CDR1 and CDR2: SQVTM, ANQGSEA. Deletions cut 4 bases from V and 2 bases from J, with 5 bases between. CDR3 DNA sequence: TGCAGCGTTGCAGAAAACACTGAAGCTTTCTTT. Residues: CSVAENTEAFF.

The chain carries TRBV5-1 and TRBJ2-1; possible D gene TRBD2, 5 bases. Trimming took 5 bases from V and 8 from J, leaving 11 bases between them. This CDR3 region has 12 residues. Germline V CDR1 and CDR2: SGHRS, YFSETQ. CDR3 sequence reads: CASRTDWDEQFF. The CDR3 DNA reads TGCGCCAGCAGAACGGACTGGGATGAGCAGTTCTTC.

This clone was counted between two and nine times. The rearrangement uses TRBV12-5 and TRBJ1-1; the match to TRBD1 covers 8 bases. The CDR3 consists of 14 residues. Germline assignment: CDR1 LGHNT and CDR2 FRNRAP. V lost 6 bases and J lost 4; bases outside the gene matches: 7. CDR3 loop: CASGGTGRITEAFF. The CDR3 DNA reads TGTGCTAGTGGCGGGACAGGAAGGATCACTGAAGCTTTCTTT.